This T cell receptor beta chain came from a study of T cell changes during pregnancy in multiple sclerosis (dated by TCRdb to between 2018 and 2021). Study-wide context: In women with multiple sclerosis, the researchers looked at how the T cell repertoire shifted as pregnancy progressed.

In its sample, this clone was seen a few times. Its binding antigen is unknown. Base qualities were left out, and no much larger clone turns up one base away. Library preparation was by the immunoSEQ multiplex PCR assay. TCRdb carries this immuneACCESS record with in-frame sequences only. Its versions omit some clonotypes, under half of them owing to an unresolved V gene in the studies checked, with the rest unexplained. The sample yields 40,000 to 50,000 clones; around 93% were counted once. The ten largest clones add up to 10% of the sample. V is pared back by 3 bases and J by 4 bases, with 12 bases lying between the germline termini. The CDR3 sequence holds 15 residues, the cysteine and phenylalanine included. The DNA shown is the 45-base CDR3, in frame from base 1. CDR1 SGHAT and CDR2 FQNNGV are derived from the germline V gene.

The material was CD8+ T cells from peripheral blood mononuclear cells, obtained after pregnancy. This sequence originates from a female donor with multiple sclerosis, enrolled in a pregnancy study. The chain joins TRBV11-2 to TRBJ2-2; the D gene is possibly TRBD2, with 7 bases matching. The sequenced DNA: TGTGCCAGCAGCTTGAAGGGAGGGGGCACCGGGGAGCTGTTTTTT. It codes for CASSLKGGGTGELFF. Beyond the CDR3, the reference TRBV11-2 and TRBJ2-2 genes provide the residues; the full variable domain reads: EAGVAQSPRYKIIEKRQSVAFWCNPISGHATLYWYQQILGQGPKLLIQFQNNGVVDDSQLPKDRFSAERLKGVDSTLKIQPAKLEDSAVYLCASSLKGGGTGELFFGEGSRLTVL.